This entry lists 22 T cell receptor beta chains sequenced from one sample in a study of Ad26.COV2.S vaccination and SARS-CoV-2 variants. The protocol was immunoSEQ multiplex PCR, while the TCRdb copy is restricted to in-frame clones and leaves out a portion. Of roughly 700,000 clones listed, 70% to 90% were seen once; the top ten hold over 1.3%. The treatment here: around 19 received Ad26.COV2.S at low or high dose, single or two shots; about 5 received placebo; per-sample allocation not given. Samples came from day 63 after the first vaccine or placebo injection. The material was peripheral blood, obtained in a trial of Ad26.COV2.S vaccine versus placebo. These receptors all come from a person between 18 and 65 years old who received the Ad26.COV2.S COVID-19 vaccine or a placebo.

In this sample, this clone turned up once. V usage is TRBV5-1 and J usage is TRBJ2-7; D gene uncertain. The CDR3 spans 13 residues. V lost 2 bases and J lost 3, with 9 bases in between. Germline V CDR1 and CDR2: SGHRS, YFSETQ. The CDR3 DNA sequence: TGCGCCAGCAGCTTTACTACCAACTACGAGCAGTACTTC. The encoded protein is CASSFTTNYEQYF.

The chain carries TRBV5-4 and TRBJ2-1; tentatively, D is TRBD2 (5 bases). Trimming cost V 0 bases and J 8 bases, with 12 bases left between them. This CDR3 spans 14 amino acids. Germline-derived CDR1 and CDR2 are SGHNT and YYREEE (reference sequence). The CDR3 nucleotides are TGTGCCAGCAGCTTGGAAGCTCAGGAGGATGAGCAGTTCTTC. Encoded protein: CASSLEAQEDEQFF.

This chain connects TRBV24-1 to TRBJ2-3; 7 bases map to TRBD2. The V gene's germline CDR1 is KGHDR and CDR2 SFDVKD. The CDR3 length is 14 residues. The ends lost 6 bases at V and 2 bases at J; junction bases unmatched: 4. In nucleotides, the CDR3 is TGTGCCACCAGTATAGCGGGTGCCACAGATACGCAGTATTTT. Amino acids: CATSIAGATDTQYF.

The rearrangement links TRBV24-1 to TRBJ2-2; D may match TRBD1 or TRBD2 (5 bases each). With 4 bases removed from V and 7 bases from J, the gap between germline ends came to 15 bases. This CDR3 has 15 residues. Germline V gene sequence: CDR1 KGHDR, CDR2 SFDVKD. In nucleotides, the CDR3 is TGTGCCACCAGTGACCCACGTCGGGGCCTCGGGGAGCTGTTTTTT. As protein: CATSDPRRGLGELFF.

The V gene is TRBV19, the J gene TRBJ2-7; 7 bases fit TRBD1. This CDR3 comprises 13 residues. The V and J ends lost 4 bases and 1 base, in that order; junction bases with no gene match: 1. CDR1 and CDR2 from the germline V gene are LNHDA and SQIVND (reference sequence). The CDR3 nucleotides read TGTGCCAGTAGTAAGGACAGGTCCTACGAGCAGTACTTC. Protein product: CASSKDRSYEQYF.

This clone showed up just once. The genes are TRBV5-7 and TRBJ2-7; tentatively, D is TRBD1 (5 bases). TRBV5-7 is filed as an ORF, its function uncertain. The CDR3 consists of 14 residues. Trimming left V 0 bases short and J 0 bases short, with 7 bases between. The CDR3 nucleotides are TGTGCCAGCAGCTTGGGGCAGGGCTCCTACGAGCAGTACTTC. Amino acid sequence: CASSLGQGSYEQYF.

The rearrangement uses TRBV4-3 and TRBJ2-2, with D possibly being TRBD1 or TRBD2 (5 bases each). The CDR3 length is 14 residues. V was shortened by 0 bases and J by 6 bases, with 8 bases between the two germline ends. Looked up from germline, CDR1 is LGHNA and CDR2 is YSLEER. The CDR3: CASSQEWGPGELFF. CDR3 DNA sequence: TGCGCCAGCAGCCAAGAATGGGGACCCGGGGAGCTGTTTTTT.

The chain links TRBV30 to TRBJ1-2; D is perhaps TRBD1 (6 bases). Trimming took 0 bases from V and 5 from J, leaving 13 bases between them. The CDR3 totals 14 residues. CDR1 is GTSNPN and CDR2 is SVGIG in the germline V gene (reference sequence). The CDR3 is CAWSVGGTGYGYTF. The CDR3 DNA reads as TGTGCCTGGAGTGTCGGGGGCACCGGGTATGGCTACACCTTC.

This chain connects TRBV10-3 to TRBJ1-1; D uncertain. Germline CDR1 reads ENHRY; CDR2 reads SYGVKD. This CDR3 contains 11 residues. Trimming cost V 4 bases and J 6 bases, with 6 bases left between them. CDR3 DNA: TGTGCCATCAGTGCTAGTTCTGAAGCTTTCTTT. It codes for CAISASSEAFF.

The rearrangement links TRBV18 to TRBJ2-2, with TRBD2 as a possible D gene (5 bases). The germline gives CDR1 KGHSH, CDR2 LQKENI. V lost 2 bases and J 4 bases, leaving 14 bases between the germline ends. This CDR3 has 16 residues. In DNA form, the CDR3 reads TGTGCCAGCTCACCAGGGATAGGAGGAGGCACCGGGGAGCTGTTTTTT. Protein sequence: CASSPGIGGGTGELFF. The variable domain in full, completed from reference TRBV18 and TRBJ2-2, reads NAGVMQNPRHLVRRRGQEARLRCSPMKGHSHVYWYRQLPEEGLKFMVYLQKENIIDESGMPKERFSAEFPKEGPSILRIQQVVRGDSAAYFCASSPGIGGGTGELFFGEGSRLTVL.

The chain has TRBV7-3 and TRBJ2-7; D gene ambiguous. CDR1 SGHTA and CDR2 FQGTGA come from the germline V gene. V was pared by 5 bases and J by 3 bases, with 17 bases between. CDR3 length: 15 residues. This CDR3 is CASSPPPGVLYEQYF. The CDR3 DNA follows: TGTGCCAGCAGCCCCCCGCCAGGTGTGCTCTACGAGCAGTACTTC.

This clone has a single count. This rearrangement joins TRBV5-4 to TRBJ2-1; 7 bases agree with TRBD1. In germline, CDR1 is SGHNT, CDR2 YYREEE (reference sequence). V trimming: 2 bases; J trimming: 7 bases; junction bases outside the gene matches: 9. This CDR3 is built from 15 residues. In nucleotides, the CDR3 is TGTGCCAGCAGCTTTTATGACAGGGTAAGGAATGAGCAGTTCTTC. It yields the protein CASSFYDRVRNEQFF.

This clone was observed a single time. The chain links TRBV5-1 to TRBJ2-7; 11 bases are a match to TRBD1. Per germline, CDR1 SGHRS and CDR2 YFSETQ. CDR3 length equals 15 residues. V was pared by 0 bases and J by 6 bases, with 5 bases of the junction left unmatched. The CDR3 here is CASSLAGTGGREQYF. Here the CDR3 DNA reads TGCGCCAGCAGCTTGGCCGGGACAGGGGGGCGCGAGCAGTACTTC.

This clone occurred once. The chain has TRBV2 and TRBJ1-1; D perhaps matches TRBD1 (6 bases). Trimming removed 4 bases from V and 0 bases from J, with 9 bases in between. The CDR3 is made up of 14 amino acids. Germline V CDR1 and CDR2: SNHLY, FYNNEI. The CDR3 loop is CASSVDSMNTEAFF. CDR3 DNA sequence: TGTGCCAGCAGTGTGGACAGCATGAACACTGAAGCTTTCTTT.

Comment on this clone: This CDR3 is also generated by other DNA sequences in the sample. The chain links TRBV12-3 or TRBV12-4 to TRBJ2-5; 7 nucleotides align to TRBD1. The ends lost 5 bases at V and 5 bases at J; junction bases unmatched: 2. This CDR3 comprises 12 residues. The CDR3 here is CASSPDRETQYF. The CDR3 DNA reads as TGTGCCAGCAGTCCGGACAGGGAGACCCAGTACTTC.

The chain couples TRBV30 to TRBJ1-4, with 7 bases fitting TRBD1. The CDR3 runs to 14 residues. Germline values: CDR1 GTSNPN, CDR2 SVGIG (reference sequence). Trimming at V came to 8 bases and at J to 4 bases, leaving 10 bases not matched to a gene. CDR3 nucleotides: TGTGCCGGCGGTCCGGGACAGCTTAATGAAAAACTGTTTTTT. Translation gives CAGGPGQLNEKLFF.

The chain uses TRBV3-1 (or the pseudogene TRBV3-2) and TRBJ2-7, with TRBD1 identical over 7 bases. Germline CDR1 and CDR2: LGHDT and YNNKEL (reference sequence). The ends lost 3 bases at V and 2 bases at J; junction bases unmatched: 13. The CDR3 spans 17 residues. The CDR3 bases are TGTGCCAGCAGCCATCTCCCCGGGACCAGGGGGACCTACGAGCAGTACTTC. It specifies CASSHLPGTRGTYEQYF.

This chain uses TRBV7-9 with TRBJ2-1; either TRBD1 or TRBD2 may supply D (6 bases each). The V and J ends lost 5 bases and 10 bases respectively, with 18 bases between them. The CDR3 spans 14 residues. Looked up from germline, CDR1 is SEHNR and CDR2 is FQNEAQ (reference sequence). The CDR3: CASSPDWGAREQFF. As DNA, the CDR3 is TGTGCCAGCAGCCCCGATTGGGGGGCGCGGGAGCAGTTCTTC.

The rearrangement joins TRBV30 to TRBJ1-3; D is unresolved. The CDR3 covers 11 residues. Germline V gene data show CDR1 as GTSNPN and CDR2 as SVGIG (reference sequence). The V and J ends lost 4 bases and 8 bases respectively, with 9 bases between them. The CDR3 region has the DNA TGTGCCTGGACCTCAGGCTACACCATATATTTT. Translated, it gives CAWTSGYTIYF.

The gene calls are TRBV7-9 and TRBJ2-5; 7 nucleotides agree with TRBD2. The CDR3 contains 15 residues. V shed 2 bases, J shed 10 bases, and the junction held 13 bases outside the gene matches. Germline CDR1 reads SEHNR; CDR2 reads FQNEAQ (reference sequence). The CDR3 protein is CASSLMFRSGEDQYF. The DNA for the CDR3 is TGTGCCAGCAGCTTAATGTTTCGGAGCGGGGAGGACCAGTACTTC.

The rearrangement joins TRBV5-1 to TRBJ2-7; tentative D call: TRBD1 (5 bases). Germline V gene sequence: CDR1 SGHRS, CDR2 YFSETQ. This CDR3 has 12 amino acids. V lost 0 bases to trimming and J lost 5 bases, with 6 bases between them. The CDR3 coding sequence is TGCGCCAGCAGCTTGGAGGGGAACGAGCAGTACTTC. Amino acid sequence: CASSLEGNEQYF.

V usage is TRBV20-1 and J usage is TRBJ1-2; unclear D gene. Trimming removed 0 bases at V and 7 bases at J, with 6 bases between. Looked up from germline, CDR1 is DFQATT and CDR2 is SNEGSKA (reference sequence). This CDR3 has 11 residues. The CDR3 sequence: CSARDWGGYTF. The CDR3 DNA reads as TGCAGTGCTAGAGATTGGGGTGGCTACACCTTC.